This T cell receptor beta chain came from a study of regulatory T cells in long-lasting Graves disease. Study findings and constraints: Exclusively peripheral blood, rather than thyroid tissue, was studied. With persistent disease, TRBV28, TRBJ1-2 and TRBJ2-5 were the favored segments.

The time point was: persistent/refractory GD, antithyroid drugs over 5 years with positive TRAb. With RNA extracted from PBMCs as input, the TCR library was made. The authors diagnosed Graves' disease using American Thyroid Association guidelines. Trimming shortened V by 4 bases and J by 7 bases, and 11 bases separated the two germline ends. The CDR3 loop spans 13 amino acids. The germline V gene has CDR1 MDHEN and CDR2 SYDVKM. With iRepertoire HTBI primers and Arm-PCR of CDR3 regions, TCR beta libraries were built. TCRdb itself ran the multiplex PCR reads through MiXCR, one entry per CDR3 protein. Of under 450,000 distinct CDR3 sequences in the sample, roughly 24% are singletons; the top ten hold approximately 27%. This clonotype showed up many times. What it recognizes is unknown.

This TCR was recovered from a woman aged 40 to 50 with Graves disease. The genes are TRBV28 and TRBJ2-4; D uncertain. The sequencing used peripheral blood mononuclear cells (PBMCs), collected when the disease was refractory, from a patient treated with antithyroid drugs. CDR3 in DNA: TGTGCCAGCAGTTGGCCGAGCGTGAACATTCAGTACTTC. Residues: CASSWPSVNIQYF.